The 18 T cell receptor beta chains reported below all come from one sample, sequenced in a study of STAT5B mutations in CD4+ large granular lymphocyte leukemia. Using immunoSEQ multiplex PCR, the repertoire was profiled, and TCRdb retains in-frame clones only, with some absent. The sample consists of around 25,000 clones, roughly 70% of them appearing once. The sample was CD4+ T cells from blood buffy coats. Source of these receptors: a human donor in good health.

This sequence joins TRBV5-1 and TRBJ2-1, with 10 bases fitting TRBD2. The CDR3 length is 17 residues. Germline loops: CDR1 SGHRS, CDR2 YFSETQ. The V gene end was trimmed by 4 bases and the J gene end by 0 bases; junction bases not matched to a gene: 7. This chain's CDR3 is CASSTAGGIPSYNEQFF. CDR3 nucleotides: TGCGCCAGCAGCACAGCGGGGGGGATCCCCTCCTACAATGAGCAGTTCTTC.

This clone was detected only a few times. The chain employs TRBV5-4 and TRBJ1-1; a possible D gene is TRBD1 (6 bases). The CDR3 is made up of 15 amino acids. The ends were cut back, 4 bases at V and 0 bases at J, with 13 bases in the middle. CDR1 is SGHNT, CDR2 YYREEE, per germline (reference sequence). The CDR3: CASSTGQSMNTEAFF. The DNA of the CDR3 is TGTGCCAGCAGCACAGGACAGTCAATGAACACTGAAGCTTTCTTT.

The chain couples TRBV18 to TRBJ2-7; D gene uncertain. The CDR3 sequence is 14 residues long. From germline, CDR1 is KGHSH and CDR2 LQKENI. Trimming cost V 2 bases and J 1 base, with 9 bases left between them. CDR3 residues: CASSPGAESYEQYF. DNA for the CDR3: TGTGCCAGCTCACCAGGCGCAGAGTCCTACGAGCAGTACTTC.

This clone showed up just once. V is TRBV2 and J is TRBJ2-5, with a tentative D call TRBD2 (6 bases). Germline V gene data show CDR1 as SNHLY and CDR2 as FYNNEI. Trimming stripped 6 bases from V and 3 bases from J, with 11 bases between. The CDR3 has 13 residues. CDR3 in amino acids: CASRGGLEETQYF. CDR3 in DNA: TGTGCCAGCAGGGGGGGTTTGGAAGAGACCCAGTACTTC.

This clone was counted between two and nine times. The chain has TRBV29-1 and TRBJ1-4; D may be TRBD1 (5 bases). Per the germline V gene, CDR1 is SQVTM and CDR2 is ANQGSEA. Trimming removed 7 bases at V and 7 bases at J, with 16 bases between. The CDR3 sequence is 13 residues long. The CDR3 nucleotides are TGCAGCGCCCGGGGGGGTAGTGGTGAAAAACTGTTTTTT. It translates to CSARGGSGEKLFF.

This sequence joins TRBV15 and TRBJ2-3, with 8 bases fitting TRBD2. This CDR3 has 14 residues. CDR1 is LNHNV and CDR2 is YYDKDF in the germline V gene (reference sequence). V lost 8 bases, J lost 1 base, and 5 bases stayed unmatched. Here the CDR3 DNA reads TGTGCCACCGGACGGGGGGGCGGCACAGATACGCAGTATTTT. Its translation is CATGRGGGTDTQYF.

J is TRBJ2-5 and V is TRBV18; 7 bases agree with TRBD1. CDR3 length: 15 amino acids. J lost 6 bases, V lost 4 bases, and 11 bases had no gene match. Germline CDR1 reads KGHSH; CDR2 reads LQKENI. The CDR3 DNA sequence: TGTGCCAGCTCACTGGAAACAGGGGTCGGACAGACCCAGTACTTC. Translating gives CASSLETGVGQTQYF.

The chain has TRBV4-3 and TRBJ2-5; the D gene is possibly TRBD2 (7 bases). The V gene's germline CDR1 is LGHNA and CDR2 YSLEER. The CDR3 is made up of 15 amino acids. Trimming pared 1 base from V and 6 bases from J, leaving 15 bases between. DNA for the CDR3: TGCGCCAGCAGCCAAGCTTGGGGGGGGCTGCAGACCCAGTACTTC. As protein: CASSQAWGGLQTQYF.

The chain has TRBV5-1 and TRBJ1-1; D is perhaps TRBD1 (5 bases). CDR1 is SGHRS, CDR2 YFSETQ, per germline. Deletions cut 0 bases from V and 0 bases from J, with 12 bases between. This CDR3 has 16 residues. CDR3 loop: CASSLAFGAMNTEAFF. In nucleotides, the CDR3 is TGCGCCAGCAGCTTGGCATTCGGGGCCATGAACACTGAAGCTTTCTTT.

The chain links TRBV6-1 to TRBJ2-1; 7 positions agree with TRBD2. The trim removed 7 bases at V and 4 bases at J, leaving 10 bases unmatched. This CDR3 is built from 15 residues. In germline, CDR1 is MNHNS, CDR2 SASEGT. The CDR3 protein is CASKLGGSHYNEQFF. Here the CDR3 DNA reads TGTGCCAGCAAGCTCGGGGGGAGCCATTACAATGAGCAGTTCTTC.

The chain employs TRBV6-5 and TRBJ1-1; D may be TRBD1 (5 bases). Looked up from germline, CDR1 is MNHEY and CDR2 is SVGAGI. Trimming took 7 bases from V and 1 from J, leaving 16 bases between them. CDR3 length: 15 residues. CDR3 in amino acids: CASTHVGGANTEAFF. The CDR3 DNA is TGTGCCAGCACCCACGTGGGGGGAGCGAACACTGAAGCTTTCTTT.

The gene calls are TRBV6-1 and TRBJ1-1; D gene uncertain. Germline V gives CDR1 MNHNS, CDR2 SASEGT. The CDR3 covers 13 residues. The ends were cut back, 3 bases at V and 9 bases at J, with 14 bases in the middle. CDR3 sequence: CASSDGKRTKAFF. The DNA of the CDR3 is TGTGCCAGCAGTGACGGCAAGCGGACTAAAGCTTTCTTT.

V gene TRBV28 combines with J gene TRBJ1-6; 7 bases line up with TRBD1. The germline gives CDR1 MDHEN, CDR2 SYDVKM. V shed 5 bases, J shed 4 bases, and the junction held 5 bases outside the gene matches. This CDR3 comprises 15 residues. CDR3 region: CASSTGALYNSPLHF. In nucleotides, the CDR3 is TGTGCCAGCAGTACAGGGGCTCTTTATAATTCACCCCTCCACTTT.

The V gene is TRBV11-2, the J gene TRBJ1-4, with D unresolved. The V gene lost 5 bases and the J gene lost 12 bases, with 16 bases spanning the gap. CDR1 is SGHAT and CDR2 is FQNNGV in the germline V gene. The length of the CDR3 is 13 residues. The CDR3: CASSLIARYELFF. The CDR3 bases are TGTGCCAGCAGCCTAATCGCCCGTTATGAACTGTTTTTT.

The chain has TRBV2 and TRBJ2-2; TRBD1 aligns across 9 bases. Germline CDR1 is SNHLY and CDR2 is FYNNEI. The CDR3 contains 13 residues. With 6 bases clipped from V and 7 bases from J, the junction kept 3 bases outside the gene matches. CDR3 amino acids: CASRGQGGGELFF. CDR3 nucleotides: TGTGCCAGCAGGGGACAGGGCGGCGGGGAGCTGTTTTTT.

V usage is TRBV5-8 and J usage is TRBJ1-1; 9 bases fit TRBD1. CDR1 is SGHTS and CDR2 is YDEGEE in the germline V gene. The CDR3 loop spans 14 amino acids. The V gene end was trimmed by 5 bases and the J gene end by 0 bases; junction bases not matched to a gene: 2. CDR3 in DNA: TGTGCCAGCAGGGGGGACAGGGTGAACACTGAAGCTTTCTTT. This codes for CASRGDRVNTEAFF.

This chain links TRBV7-6 with TRBJ2-1; D possibly corresponds to TRBD2 (6 bases). Germline V gene lookup returns CDR1 SGHVS and CDR2 FNYEAQ. Trimming shortened V by 6 bases and J by 4 bases, and 16 bases separated the two germline ends. This CDR3 contains 15 residues. CDR3 protein: CASSTAPGVYNEQFF. CDR3 coding DNA: TGTGCCAGCAGTACGGCCCCGGGGGTTTACAATGAGCAGTTCTTC.

V and J are TRBV9 and TRBJ2-3; TRBD1 aligns across 8 bases. V shed 2 bases and J 5 bases; nucleotides not matched to a gene: 13. The CDR3 extends over 17 amino acids. Germline CDR1 reads SGDLS; CDR2 reads YYNGEE. The CDR3 loop is CASSVGTGPTRKDTQYF. In DNA form, the CDR3 reads TGTGCCAGCAGCGTGGGGACAGGACCAACCAGGAAAGATACGCAGTATTTT.